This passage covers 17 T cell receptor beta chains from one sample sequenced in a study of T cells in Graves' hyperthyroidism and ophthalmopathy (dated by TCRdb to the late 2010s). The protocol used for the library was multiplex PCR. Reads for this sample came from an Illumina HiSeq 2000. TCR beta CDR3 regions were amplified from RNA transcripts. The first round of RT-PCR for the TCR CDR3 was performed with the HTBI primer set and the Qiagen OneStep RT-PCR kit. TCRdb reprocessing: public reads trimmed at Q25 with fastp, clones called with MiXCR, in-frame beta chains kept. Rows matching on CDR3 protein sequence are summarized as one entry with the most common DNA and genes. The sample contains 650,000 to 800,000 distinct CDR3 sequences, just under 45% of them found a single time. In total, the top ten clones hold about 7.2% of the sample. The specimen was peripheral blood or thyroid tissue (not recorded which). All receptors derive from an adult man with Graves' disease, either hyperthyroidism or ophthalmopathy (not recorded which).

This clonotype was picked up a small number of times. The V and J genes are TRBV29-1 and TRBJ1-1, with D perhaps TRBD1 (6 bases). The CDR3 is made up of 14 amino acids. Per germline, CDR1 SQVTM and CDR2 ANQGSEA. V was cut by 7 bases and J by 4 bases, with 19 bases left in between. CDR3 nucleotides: TGCAGCGCCGCCCGCAAGACAGGAGGCACTGAAGCTTTCTTT. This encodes CSAARKTGGTEAFF.

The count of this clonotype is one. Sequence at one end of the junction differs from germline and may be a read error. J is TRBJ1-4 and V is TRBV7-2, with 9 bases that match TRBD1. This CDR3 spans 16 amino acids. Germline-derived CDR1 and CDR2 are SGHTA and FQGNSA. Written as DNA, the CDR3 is TGTGCCAGCAGCTTGGGGGGACAGGGATCTAATGAAAGACTGCTTTTT. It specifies CASSLGGQGSNERLLF.

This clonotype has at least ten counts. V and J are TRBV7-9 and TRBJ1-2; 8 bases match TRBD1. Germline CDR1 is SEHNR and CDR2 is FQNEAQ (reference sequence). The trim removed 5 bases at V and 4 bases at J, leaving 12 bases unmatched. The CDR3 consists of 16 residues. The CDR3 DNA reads TGTGCCAGCAGCGCCCGATCTGGACAGGGTGGCTATGGCTACACCTTC. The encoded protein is CASSARSGQGGYGYTF.

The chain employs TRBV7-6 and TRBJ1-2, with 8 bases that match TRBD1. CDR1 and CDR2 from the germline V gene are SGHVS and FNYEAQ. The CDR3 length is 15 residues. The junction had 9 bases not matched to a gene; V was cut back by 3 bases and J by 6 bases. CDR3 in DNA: TGTGCCAGCAGCTTGCTGTCAGGGGGCCATGATGGCTACACCTTC. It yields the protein CASSLLSGGHDGYTF.

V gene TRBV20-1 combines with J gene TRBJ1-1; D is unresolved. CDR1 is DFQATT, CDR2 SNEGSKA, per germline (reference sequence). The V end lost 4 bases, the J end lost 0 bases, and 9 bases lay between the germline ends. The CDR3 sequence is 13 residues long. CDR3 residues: CSAILPMNTEAFF. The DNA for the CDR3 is TGCAGTGCTATACTCCCCATGAACACTGAAGCTTTCTTT.

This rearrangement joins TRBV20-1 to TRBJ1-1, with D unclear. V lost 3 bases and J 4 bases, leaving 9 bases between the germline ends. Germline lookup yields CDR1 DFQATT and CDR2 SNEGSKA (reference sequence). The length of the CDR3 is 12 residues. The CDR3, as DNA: TGCAGTGCTAGTTTGGGGATCACTGAAGCTTTCTTT. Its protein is CSASLGITEAFF.

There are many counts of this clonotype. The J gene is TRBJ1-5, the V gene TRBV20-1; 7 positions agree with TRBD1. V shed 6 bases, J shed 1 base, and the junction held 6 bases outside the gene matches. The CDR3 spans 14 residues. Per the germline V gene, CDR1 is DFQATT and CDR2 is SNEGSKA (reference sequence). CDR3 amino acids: CSAIPRGSNQPQHF. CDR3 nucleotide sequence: TGCAGTGCCATCCCCAGGGGGAGCAATCAGCCCCAGCATTTT.

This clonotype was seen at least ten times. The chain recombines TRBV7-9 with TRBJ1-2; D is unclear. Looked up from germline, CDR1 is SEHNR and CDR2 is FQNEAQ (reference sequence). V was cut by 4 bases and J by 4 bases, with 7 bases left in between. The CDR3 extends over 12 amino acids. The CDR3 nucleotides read TGTGCCAGCAGCTCACAAAGCTATGGCTACACCTTC. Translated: CASSSQSYGYTF.

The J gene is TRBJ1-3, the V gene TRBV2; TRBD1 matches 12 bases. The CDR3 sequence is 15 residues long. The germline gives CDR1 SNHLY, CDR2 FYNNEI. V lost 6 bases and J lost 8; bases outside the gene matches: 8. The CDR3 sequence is CASRVGQGAWDTIYF. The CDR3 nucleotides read TGTGCCAGCAGGGTGGGACAGGGGGCTTGGGACACCATATATTTT.

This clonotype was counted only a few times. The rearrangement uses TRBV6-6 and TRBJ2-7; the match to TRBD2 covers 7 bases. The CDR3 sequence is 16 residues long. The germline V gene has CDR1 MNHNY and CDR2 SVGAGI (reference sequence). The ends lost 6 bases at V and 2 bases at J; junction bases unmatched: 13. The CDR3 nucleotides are TGTGCCAGCAGCCAAGTGAAGACTAGCCGCCCCTACGAGCAGTACTTC. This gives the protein CASSQVKTSRPYEQYF.

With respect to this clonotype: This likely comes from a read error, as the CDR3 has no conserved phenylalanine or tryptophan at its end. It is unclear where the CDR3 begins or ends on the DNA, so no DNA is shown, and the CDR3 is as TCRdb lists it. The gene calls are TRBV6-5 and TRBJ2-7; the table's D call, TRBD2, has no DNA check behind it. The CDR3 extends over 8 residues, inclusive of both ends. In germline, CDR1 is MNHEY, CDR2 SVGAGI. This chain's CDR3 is CASSYLEG.

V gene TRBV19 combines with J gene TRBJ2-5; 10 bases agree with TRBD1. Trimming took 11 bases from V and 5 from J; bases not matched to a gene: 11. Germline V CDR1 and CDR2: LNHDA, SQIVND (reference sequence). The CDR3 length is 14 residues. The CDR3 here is CACARQGAGETQYF. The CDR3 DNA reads TGTGCCTGCGCTCGACAGGGGGCGGGTGAGACCCAGTACTTC.

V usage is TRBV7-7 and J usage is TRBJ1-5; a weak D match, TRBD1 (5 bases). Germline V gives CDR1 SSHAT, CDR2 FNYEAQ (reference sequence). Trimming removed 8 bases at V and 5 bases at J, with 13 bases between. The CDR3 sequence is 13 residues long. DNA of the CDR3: TGTGCCAGCGGGCAGGGTGGCTATCAGCCCCAGCATTTT. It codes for CASGQGGYQPQHF.

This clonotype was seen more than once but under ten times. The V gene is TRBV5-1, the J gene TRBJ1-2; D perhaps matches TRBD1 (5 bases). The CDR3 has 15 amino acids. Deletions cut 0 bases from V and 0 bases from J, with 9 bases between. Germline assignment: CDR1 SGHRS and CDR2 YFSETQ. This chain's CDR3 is CASSLVGAANYGYTF. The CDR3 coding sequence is TGCGCCAGCAGCTTGGTAGGGGCCGCTAACTATGGCTACACCTTC.

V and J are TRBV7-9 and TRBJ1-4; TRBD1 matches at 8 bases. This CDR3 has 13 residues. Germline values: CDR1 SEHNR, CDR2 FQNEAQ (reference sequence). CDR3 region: CARKRGTGEKLFF. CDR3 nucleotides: TGTGCTAGAAAACGCGGGACAGGAGAAAAACTGTTTTTT.

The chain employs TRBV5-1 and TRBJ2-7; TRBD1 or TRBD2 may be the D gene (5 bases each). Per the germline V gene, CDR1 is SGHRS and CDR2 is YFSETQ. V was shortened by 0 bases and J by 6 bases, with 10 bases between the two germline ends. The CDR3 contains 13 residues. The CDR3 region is CASSLEGDREQYF. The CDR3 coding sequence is TGCGCCAGCAGCTTGGAAGGGGACCGCGAGCAGTACTTC.

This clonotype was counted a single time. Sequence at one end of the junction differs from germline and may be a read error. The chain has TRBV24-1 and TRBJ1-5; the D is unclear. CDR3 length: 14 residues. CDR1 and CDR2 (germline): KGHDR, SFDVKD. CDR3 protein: CASSFPWQYQPQHF. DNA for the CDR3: TGTGCCAGCAGTTTCCCCTGGCAGTATCAGCCCCAGCATTTT.